The rows below give T cell receptor beta chains drawn from one sample of a study of cytomegalovirus exposure and HLA in healthy donors. Generated by immunoSEQ multiplex PCR, the TCRdb table keeps only in-frame clones and is missing some. Of roughly 65,000 clones listed, over 90% are singletons. Sequenced sample: PBMCs. These receptors were taken from a man aged 18 to 30 in good health and CMV-seropositive. CDR3s include the opening cysteine and the closing phenylalanine or tryptophan. A D gene is named only where the DNA matches it firmly. Not every row has a clone size; where given, it reads once, few, many or a size class.

j_call | clone_size | v_call | d_call | cdr3_aa | cdr3_nt
TRBJ1-2 | - | TRBV6-5 | - | CASSYSYRVNSGGYTF | TGTGCCAGCAGTTACTCGTACAGGGTCAATTCGGGAGGCTACACCTTC
TRBJ2-7 | once | TRBV7-9 | TRBD1 | CASSLGTGNYEQYF | TGTGCCAGCAGCTTAGGGACAGGGAACTACGAGCAGTACTTC
TRBJ2-7 | few | TRBV7-2 | TRBD2 | CASSPLAGGYEQYF | TGTGCCAGCAGCCCTCTAGCGGGAGGCTACGAGCAGTACTTC
TRBJ1-4 | - | TRBV29-1 | - | CSVRHNNEKLFF | TGCAGCGTTCGCCACAATAATGAAAAACTGTTTTTT
TRBJ2-2 | - | TRBV29-1 | - | CSVETRTGFTGELFF | TGCAGCGTTGAAACGCGCACAGGGTTTACCGGGGAGCTGTTTTTT
TRBJ2-7 | - | TRBV4-1 | TRBD1 | CASSQGSGTGGHEQYF | TGCGCCAGCAGCCAAGGGTCGGGGACAGGGGGCCACGAGCAGTACTTC
TRBJ2-6 | - | TRBV19 | - | CASSLSGSSGANVLTF | TGTGCCAGTAGTTTGTCAGGCAGCTCTGGGGCCAACGTCCTGACTTTC
TRBJ2-3 | - | TRBV6-1 | TRBD2 | CASSEGGGSADTQYF | TGTGCCAGCAGTGAAGGGGGCGGGAGTGCAGATACGCAGTATTTT
TRBJ1-5 | - | TRBV7-2 | - | CASSLLLVNQPQHF | TGTGCCAGCAGCTTACTATTAGTGAATCAGCCCCAGCATTTT
TRBJ2-2 | - | TRBV5-1 | TRBD1 | CASSLAGQVNTGELFF | TGCGCCAGCAGCTTGGCTGGACAGGTTAACACCGGGGAGCTGTTTTTT
TRBJ1-3 | - | TRBV6-1 | - | CASSVFSGNTIYF | TGTGCCAGCAGTGTATTCAGTGGAAACACCATATATTTT
TRBJ2-3 | - | TRBV5-1 | TRBD2 | CASSLARTSGTITDTQYF | TGCGCCAGCAGCTTGGCCCGGACTAGCGGGACCATCACAGATACGCAGTATTTT
TRBJ1-5 | - | TRBV5-1 | - | CASSRCRYRNSNQPQHF | TGCGCCAGCAGCCGCTGCCGTTACAGGAATAGCAATCAGCCCCAGCATTTT
TRBJ1-1 | once | TRBV29-1 | TRBD1 | CSVKGQTLNTEAFF | TGCAGCGTTAAGGGACAGACCTTGAACACTGAAGCTTTCTTT
TRBJ2-7 | once | TRBV29-1 | - | CSVSTVTYEQYF | TGCAGCGTCTCTACCGTCACCTACGAGCAGTACTTC
TRBJ2-5 | - | TRBV9 | - | CASSYLGDIQETQYF | TGTGCCAGCAGCTACCTCGGGGACATCCAAGAGACCCAGTACTTC
TRBJ1-5 | - | TRBV6-1 | - | CASSEAGGTPASEHF | TGTGCCAGCAGTGAAGCGGGAGGCACACCGGCAAGTGAGCATTTT
TRBJ1-1 | - | TRBV5-8 | TRBD1 | CASSRQGNTEAFF | TGTGCCAGCAGCCGACAGGGCAACACTGAAGCTTTCTTT
TRBJ1-2 | - | TRBV6-1 | - | CASSDYGYTF | TGTGCCAGCTCAGACTATGGCTACACCTTC
TRBJ2-2 | - | TRBV5-4 | TRBD2 | CASTQAGGANTGELFF | TGTGCCAGCACTCAAGCGGGAGGGGCTAACACCGGGGAGCTGTTTTTT
TRBJ2-7 | - | TRBV11-2 | TRBD2 | CASSPLHGGGRYEQYF | TGTGCCAGCAGCCCCCTCCATGGCGGGGGACGCTACGAGCAGTACTTC
TRBJ1-2 | - | TRBV6-1 | TRBD1 | CASSEANSPKITRTGSYGYTF | TGTGCCAGCAGTGAAGCTAACAGTCCTAAAATAACACGGACAGGAAGCTATGGCTACACCTTC
TRBJ2-5 | once | TRBV5-4 | TRBD2 | CASSIGGLAGGQETQYF | TGTGCCAGCAGCATTGGAGGGCTAGCGGGGGGGCAAGAGACCCAGTACTTC
TRBJ2-7 | - | TRBV5-1 | - | CASSLGSGYADYEQYF | TGCGCCAGCAGCTTGGGGAGTGGGTACGCCGACTACGAGCAGTACTTC
TRBJ2-2 | - | TRBV27 | TRBD2 | CASSREGPYTGELFF | TGTGCCAGCAGTCGGGAGGGTCCGTACACCGGGGAGCTGTTTTTT
TRBJ1-5 | - | TRBV14 | - | CASSQGGPGGNQPQHF | TGTGCCAGCAGCCAAGGAGGTCCCGGAGGCAATCAGCCCCAGCATTTT
TRBJ1-3 | - | TRBV9 | - | CASSVTGLDGNTIYF | TGTGCCAGCAGCGTCACAGGGCTCGACGGAAACACCATATATTTT
TRBJ2-2 | - | TRBV6-5 | - | CASSYLQGTTGELFF | TGTGCCAGCAGTTATCTGCAGGGAACCACCGGGGAGCTGTTTTTT
TRBJ1-5 | - | TRBV2 | - | CASSFLRTAGNNQPQHF | TGTGCCAGCAGTTTCCTTAGGACAGCAGGGAACAATCAGCCCCAGCATTTT
TRBJ2-1 | - | TRBV7-9 | TRBD1 | CASRWAGGHNEQFF | TGTGCCAGCAGGTGGGCAGGGGGCCACAATGAGCAGTTCTTC
TRBJ2-3 | - | TRBV7-9 | TRBD1 | CASSRTGVSTDTQYF | TGTGCCAGCAGCCGGACAGGGGTTAGCACAGATACGCAGTATTTT
TRBJ1-1 | - | TRBV14 | TRBD1 | CASSPRQGIYTEAFF | TGTGCCAGCAGCCCCCGACAGGGGATTTACACTGAAGCTTTCTTT
TRBJ2-5 | - | TRBV19 | TRBD1 | CASSSQGWRETQYF | TGTGCCAGTAGTTCACAGGGGTGGAGGGAGACCCAGTACTTC
TRBJ2-1 | - | TRBV7-3 | - | CASSSTNNNEQFF | TGTGCCAGCAGTTCTACTAACAACAATGAGCAGTTCTTC
TRBJ1-4 | once | TRBV19 | TRBD1 | CASSPTGLAALFF | TGTGCCAGTAGCCCGACAGGGCTTGCAGCACTGTTTTTT
TRBJ2-7 | - | TRBV28 | TRBD2 | CASSPPGLESYEQYF | TGTGCCAGCAGCCCTCCGGGACTAGAGTCCTACGAGCAGTACTTC
TRBJ2-7 | - | TRBV5-6 | - | CASSLAGWEQYF | TGTGCCAGCAGCTTGGCGGGGTGGGAGCAGTACTTC
TRBJ2-7 | - | TRBV7-9 | TRBD1 | CASRTGVLGEQYF | TGTGCCAGCAGAACAGGGGTTTTAGGCGAGCAGTACTTC
TRBJ2-7 | - | TRBV7-9 | TRBD2 | CASSSDKITSGVSYEQYF | TGTGCCAGCAGCTCCGACAAAATTACTAGCGGGGTTTCCTACGAGCAGTACTTC
TRBJ2-7 | - | TRBV2 | - | CARGSGLTGEQYF | TGTGCCAGGGGTTCAGGACTAACGGGAGAGCAGTACTTC
TRBJ2-3 | - | TRBV10-3 | TRBD2 | CATGGQPSDTQYF | TGTGCCACGGGAGGTCAGCCTTCAGATACGCAGTATTTT
TRBJ2-7 | - | TRBV28 | TRBD1 | CASSLVGGAYEQYF | TGTGCCTCGTCGTTGGTAGGGGGCGCGTACGAGCAGTACTTC